This T cell receptor beta chain emerged from a study of cytomegalovirus exposure and HLA in healthy donors. Overall study results and limits: The investigators catalogued 164 TCR beta chains as cytomegalovirus-associated. Later on, an analysis showed TCR association rates differing by HLA locus, with DRB1 the most and HLA-C the fewest.

Everyone who donated was a healthy bone marrow donor. Note on this clone: As yet, its antigen is unknown.

The PCR used 60 Vbeta and 13 Jbeta primers. The table came from immunoSEQ multiplex PCR; TCRdb's copy has only in-frame clones and leaves some out. Its listing shows 200,000 or so clones. Sequenced sample: PBMCs. The receptor comes from a boy aged 10-17 years in good health and CMV-seronegative.

This CDR3 reads CASTSGGPVKETQYF. The CDR3 bases are TGTGCCAGCACCTCCGGGGGACCAGTAAAAGAGACCCAGTACTTC. This sequence joins TRBV28 and TRBJ2-5; D might be TRBD2 (6 bases). V was pared by 7 bases and J by 3 bases, with 18 bases between. This CDR3 region has 15 residues. CDR1 and CDR2 from the germline V gene are MDHEN and SYDVKM.